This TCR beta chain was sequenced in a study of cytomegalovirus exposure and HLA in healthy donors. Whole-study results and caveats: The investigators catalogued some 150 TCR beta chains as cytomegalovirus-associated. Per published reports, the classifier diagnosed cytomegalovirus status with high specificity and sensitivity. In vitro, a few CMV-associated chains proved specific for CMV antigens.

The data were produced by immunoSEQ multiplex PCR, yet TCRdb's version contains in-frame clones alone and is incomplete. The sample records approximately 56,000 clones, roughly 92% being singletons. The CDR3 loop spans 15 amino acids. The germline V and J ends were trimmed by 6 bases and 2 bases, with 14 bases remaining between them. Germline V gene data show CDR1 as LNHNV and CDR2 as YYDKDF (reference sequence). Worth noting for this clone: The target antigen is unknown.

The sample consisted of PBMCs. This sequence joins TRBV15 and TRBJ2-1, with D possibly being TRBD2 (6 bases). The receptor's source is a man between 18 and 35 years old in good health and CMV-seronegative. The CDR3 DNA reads TGTGCCACCAGTTACGGGAGATTGACCTACAATGAGCAGTTCTTC. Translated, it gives CATSYGRLTYNEQFF.